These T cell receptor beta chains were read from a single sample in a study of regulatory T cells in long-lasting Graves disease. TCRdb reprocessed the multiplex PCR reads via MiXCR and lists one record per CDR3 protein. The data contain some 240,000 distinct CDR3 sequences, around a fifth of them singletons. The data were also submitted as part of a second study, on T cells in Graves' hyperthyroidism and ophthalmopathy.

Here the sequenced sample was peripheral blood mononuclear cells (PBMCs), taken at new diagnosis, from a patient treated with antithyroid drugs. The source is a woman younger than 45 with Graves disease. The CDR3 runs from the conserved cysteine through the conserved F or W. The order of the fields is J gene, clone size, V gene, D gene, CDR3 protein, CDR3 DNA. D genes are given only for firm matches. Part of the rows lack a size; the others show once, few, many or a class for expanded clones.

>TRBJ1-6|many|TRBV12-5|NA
CASGLAETRALNSPLHF
TGTGCTAGTGGTTTGGCAGAAACAAGGGCCTTAAATTCACCCCTCCACTTT
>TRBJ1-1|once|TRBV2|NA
CASSPTMVTEAFF
TGTGCCAGCAGTCCGACCATGGTGACTGAAGCTTTCTTT
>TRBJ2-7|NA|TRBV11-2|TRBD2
CASSYASGHSSYEQYF
TGTGCCAGCAGCTATGCTAGCGGGCATAGCTCCTACGAGCAGTACTTC
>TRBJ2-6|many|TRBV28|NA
CASSQQTSGANVLTF
TGTGCCAGCAGTCAACAGACGTCTGGGGCCAACGTCCTGACTTTC
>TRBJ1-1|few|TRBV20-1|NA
CFSSENTEAFF
TGCTTTAGTTCAGAGAACACTGAAGCTTTCTTT
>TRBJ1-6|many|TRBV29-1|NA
CSVKQGGSASPLHF
TGCAGCGTCAAACAGGGAGGCAGTGCTTCACCCCTCCACTTT
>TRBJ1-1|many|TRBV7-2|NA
CASSLEARINTEAFF
TGTGCCAGCAGCTTAGAGGCCAGAATAAACACTGAAGCTTTCTTT
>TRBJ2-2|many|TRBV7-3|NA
CASSFASIDTGELFF
TGTGCCAGCAGCTTCGCTAGCATCGACACCGGGGAGCTGTTTTTT
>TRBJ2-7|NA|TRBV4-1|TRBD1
CASSLSRAAGQGYEQYF
TGCGCCAGCAGCCTCAGCCGGGCCGCGGGACAGGGGTACGAGCAGTACTTC
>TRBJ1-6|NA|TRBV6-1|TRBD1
CASGYPGQGSPLHF
TGTGCCAGCGGGTACCCTGGACAGGGCTCACCCCTCCACTTT
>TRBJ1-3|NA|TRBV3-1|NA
CASSQQGSSGNTIYF
TGTGCCAGCAGCCAGCAGGGGAGCTCTGGAAACACCATATATTTT
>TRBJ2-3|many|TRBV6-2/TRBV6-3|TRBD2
CASSYSRTSGAGTDTQYF
TGTGCCAGCAGTTACTCGAGGACTAGCGGAGCCGGCACAGATACGCAGTATTTT
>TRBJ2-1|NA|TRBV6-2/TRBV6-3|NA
CASSYSGGVYNEQFF
TGTGCCAGCAGTTACTCAGGGGGGGTTTACAATGAGCAGTTCTTC
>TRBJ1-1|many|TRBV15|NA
CATSRGAEAFF
TGTGCCACCAGCAGAGGGGCTGAAGCTTTCTTT
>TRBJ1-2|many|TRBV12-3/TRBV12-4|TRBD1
CASSFRGQVHYGYTF
TGTGCCAGCAGTTTTAGGGGACAGGTCCACTATGGCTACACCTTC
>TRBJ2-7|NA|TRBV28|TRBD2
CASSPQSGLAGSFWQYF
TGTGCCAGCAGCCCCCAATCGGGACTAGCGGGGTCTTTTTGGCAGTACTTC
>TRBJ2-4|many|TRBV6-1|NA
CASSLRTGRNIQYF
TGTGCCAGCAGTCTTCGAACCGGGAGAAACATTCAGTACTTC
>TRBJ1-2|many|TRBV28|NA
CASSSLLRRGGYTF
TGTGCCAGCAGTTCCCTGCTAAGACGCGGGGGCTACACCTTC
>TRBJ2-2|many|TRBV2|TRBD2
CASSETSGVAGELFF
TGTGCCAGCAGTGAGACTAGCGGGGTGGCCGGGGAGCTGTTTTTT
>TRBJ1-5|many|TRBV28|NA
CASSLGGAGNQPQHF
TGTGCCAGCAGTTTAGGTGGCGCGGGCAATCAGCCCCAGCATTTT
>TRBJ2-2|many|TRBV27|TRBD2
CATTPGLASGELFF
TGTGCCACTACGCCGGGACTAGCCTCCGGGGAGCTGTTTTTT
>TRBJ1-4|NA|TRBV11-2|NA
CASSLKPGLDEKLFF
TGTGCCAGCAGCTTAAAGCCAGGGCTGGATGAAAAACTGTTTTTT
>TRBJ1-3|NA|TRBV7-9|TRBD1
CASSRQGAFSGNTIYF
TGTGCCAGCAGCCGACAGGGGGCCTTCTCTGGAAACACCATATATTTT
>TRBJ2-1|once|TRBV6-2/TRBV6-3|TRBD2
CASSYGAGDYNEQFF
TGTGCCAGCAGTTACGGAGCGGGAGATTACAATGAGCAGTTCTTC
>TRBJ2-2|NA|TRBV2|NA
CASTPPGGDTGELFF
TGTGCCAGCACCCCCCCCGGAGGGGACACCGGGGAGCTGTTTTTT
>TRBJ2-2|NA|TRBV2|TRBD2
CASRWSSSGSLGELFF
TGTGCCAGCCGTTGGAGTTCTAGCGGATCATTAGGGGAGCTGTTTTTT
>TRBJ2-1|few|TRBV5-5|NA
CASSFSGTANGQFF
TGTGCCAGCAGCTTCAGCGGGACAGCCAATGGGCAGTTCTTC
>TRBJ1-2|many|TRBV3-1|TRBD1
CASSQVATGDGYTF
TGTGCCAGCAGCCAAGTTGCGACAGGGGATGGCTACACCTTC
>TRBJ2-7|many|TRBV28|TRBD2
CASSLGLAASYEQYF
TGTGCCAGCAGTCTCGGACTAGCGGCATCCTACGAGCAGTACTTC
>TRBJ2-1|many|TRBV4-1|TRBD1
CASSHVGQGANEQFF
TGCGCCAGCAGCCACGTGGGGCAGGGGGCCAATGAGCAGTTCTTC
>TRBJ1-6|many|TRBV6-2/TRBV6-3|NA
CASSEANGGRHSPLHF
TGTGCCAGCAGTGAAGCTAACGGAGGGCGTCATTCACCCCTCCACTTT
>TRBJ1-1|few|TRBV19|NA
CASGGRLSEAFF
TGTGCCAGTGGTGGACGGCTGAGTGAAGCTTTCTTT
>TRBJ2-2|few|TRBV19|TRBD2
CATQKIGLGLAETSNTGELFF
TGTGCCACTCAGAAGATCGGCTTGGGACTAGCGGAAACTTCGAACACCGGGGAGCTGTTTTTT
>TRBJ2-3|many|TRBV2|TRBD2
CASRKEAGVITDTQYF
TGTGCCAGCAGAAAAGAAGCGGGAGTTATAACAGATACGCAGTATTTT
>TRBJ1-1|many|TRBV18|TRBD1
CASSPPAGQRGTEAFF
TGTGCCAGCTCACCACCGGCGGGACAGCGTGGCACTGAAGCTTTCTTT
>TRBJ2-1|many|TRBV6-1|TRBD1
CASRQGANEQFF
TGTGCCAGCCGACAGGGGGCCAATGAGCAGTTCTTC
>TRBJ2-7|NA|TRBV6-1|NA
CASSEVDGSPYEQYF
TGTGCCAGCAGTGAAGTGGACGGGAGCCCCTACGAGCAGTACTTC
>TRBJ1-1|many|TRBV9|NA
CASRSGGTEAFF
TGTGCCAGTAGGAGCGGGGGCACTGAAGCTTTCTTT
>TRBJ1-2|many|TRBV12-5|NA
CASGSPLGLGGYGYTF
TGTGCTAGTGGTTCCCCTCTGGGCCTGGGGGGCTATGGCTACACCTTC
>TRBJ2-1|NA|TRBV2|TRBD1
CASRGTASYNEQFF
TGTGCCAGCAGAGGGACAGCTTCCTACAATGAGCAGTTCTTC
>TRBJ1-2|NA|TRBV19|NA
CASSNADNYGYTF
TGTGCCAGTAGTAACGCCGATAACTATGGCTACACCTTC
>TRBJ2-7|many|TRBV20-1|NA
CSAPQRGYEQYF
TGCAGTGCTCCTCAACGGGGCTACGAGCAGTACTTC
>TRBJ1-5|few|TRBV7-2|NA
CASSQGPYSNQPQHF
TGTGCCAGCAGCCAGGGTCCTTATAGCAATCAGCCCCAGCATTTT
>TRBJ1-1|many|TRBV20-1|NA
CSGDTNTEAFF
TGCAGTGGGGACACGAACACTGAAGCTTTCTTT
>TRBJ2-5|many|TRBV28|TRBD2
CASSLWDPSGGEETQYF
TGTGCCAGCAGTTTATGGGACCCTAGCGGGGGGGAGGAGACCCAGTACTTC
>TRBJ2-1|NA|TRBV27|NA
CASSLTIYNEQFF
TGTGCCAGCAGTTTAACGATCTACAATGAGCAGTTCTTC
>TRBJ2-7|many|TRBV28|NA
CASTTTRNYEQYF
TGTGCCAGCACCACCACCCGGAACTACGAGCAGTACTTC